Below, one T cell receptor beta chain is given with its context. Its cognate antigen is unknown. Researchers tagged individual cDNA molecules with unique molecular identifiers. TCRdb called the 5' RACE reads again in MiXCR, with one record for every CDR3 protein. The table lists 20,000 to 25,000 distinct CDR3 sequences, less than 5.5% of them singletons. The record originates from a study of early T cells in non-severe SARS-CoV-2 infection. Study context: Alpha and beta chains were unpaired, from unsorted whole-blood bulk RNA. Study observations and caveats: Clonotype matching in VDJdb favored anti-spike CD8 responses and did not capture private and CD4 specificities.

Trimming removed 1 base from V and 2 bases from J; junction bases left unmatched: 7. CDR1 is SGHAT, CDR2 FQNNGV, per germline. The CDR3 covers 16 residues. This TCR was sampled from an adult who was a healthcare worker with PCR-confirmed SARS-CoV-2 infection or an uninfected control (not recorded which). Input material: whole blood. The chain links TRBV11-2 to TRBJ2-5; 7 positions agree with TRBD2. The CDR3 DNA sequence: TGTGCCAGCAGCTTAGTCGTGACTAGCTCTCAAGAGACCCAGTACTTC. The encoded protein is CASSLVVTSSQETQYF.